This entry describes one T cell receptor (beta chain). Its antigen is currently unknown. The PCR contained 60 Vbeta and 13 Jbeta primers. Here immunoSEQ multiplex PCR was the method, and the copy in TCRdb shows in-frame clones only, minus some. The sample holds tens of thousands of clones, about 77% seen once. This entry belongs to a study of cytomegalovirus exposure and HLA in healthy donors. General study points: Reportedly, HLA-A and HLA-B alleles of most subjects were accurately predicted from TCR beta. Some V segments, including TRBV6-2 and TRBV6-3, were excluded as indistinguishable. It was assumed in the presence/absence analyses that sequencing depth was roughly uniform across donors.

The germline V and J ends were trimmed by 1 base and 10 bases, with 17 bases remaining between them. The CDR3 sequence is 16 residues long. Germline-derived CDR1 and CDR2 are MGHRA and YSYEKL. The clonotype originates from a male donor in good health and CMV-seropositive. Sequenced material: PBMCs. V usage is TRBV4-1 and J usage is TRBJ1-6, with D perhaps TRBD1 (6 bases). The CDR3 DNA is TGCGCCAGCAGCCAAGTAGGTGGCCAGGGGTACTCACCCCTCCACTTT. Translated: CASSQVGGQGYSPLHF.